These 13 T cell receptor beta chains share one sample of origin, sequenced in a study of CD8 T cells in Susac syndrome. After extraction with the RNeasy kit, 0.5 to 1 ug of the RNA was reverse transcribed using random hexamers. TCRdb used MiXCR to reprocess the immunoSEQ multiplex PCR reads, holding one entry per CDR3 protein. The sample includes about 150,000 distinct CDR3 sequences, 90% to 97% of them seen just once. The sample comprised CD4+ T cells from PBMCs. The receptor source for this set is a human donor with Susac syndrome.

The rearrangement joins TRBV6-6 to TRBJ1-1, with 8 bases that match TRBD1. The trim removed 4 bases at V and 1 base at J, leaving 5 bases unmatched. Germline V CDR1 and CDR2: MNHNY, SVGAGI (reference sequence). This CDR3 is built from 15 residues. The CDR3 reads CASSSPGQGNTEAFF. The CDR3 DNA follows: TGTGCCAGCAGTTCGCCCGGACAGGGGAACACTGAAGCTTTCTTT.

The chain combines TRBV6-5 with TRBJ1-1, with D tentatively TRBD1 (6 bases). The CDR3 extends over 14 amino acids. Trimming took 8 bases from V and 1 from J, leaving 14 bases between them. The germline CDR1 and CDR2 sequences are MNHEY and SVGAGI. The CDR3 DNA reads TGTGCCAGCGCACCACGGGACACGAACACTGAAGCTTTCTTT. Its translation is CASAPRDTNTEAFF.

This rearrangement joins TRBV28 to TRBJ1-1, with 9 bases matching TRBD1. Per the germline V gene, CDR1 is MDHEN and CDR2 is SYDVKM. The CDR3 extends over 15 amino acids. V was clipped by 5 bases and J by 11 bases; unmatched bases: 15. DNA of the CDR3: TGTGCCAGCAGTGCTTACTGGGGACAGGGATTCGTTGCTTTCTTT. This codes for CASSAYWGQGFVAFF.

This clonotype was counted once. J is TRBJ2-1 and V is TRBV29-1; the D is unclear. CDR1 and CDR2 (germline): SQVTM, ANQGSEA. The CDR3 spans 13 residues. CDR3 DNA sequence: TGCACTTCCGGCGGAAGCTCCTACAATGAGCAGTTCTTC. Translating gives CTSGGSSYNEQFF.

The gene calls are TRBV20-1 and TRBJ1-2; TRBD1 matches 10 bases. V trimming: 1 base; J trimming: 2 bases; junction bases outside the gene matches: 1. This CDR3 region has 14 residues. CDR1 is DFQATT, CDR2 SNEGSKA, per germline (reference sequence). The CDR3 DNA sequence: TGCAGTGCTAGAGGGACAGGGGGAAACTATGGCTACACCTTC. Translation: CSARGTGGNYGYTF.

The rearrangement uses TRBV15 and TRBJ1-1; D ambiguous. Germline CDR1 is LNHNV and CDR2 is YYDKDF (reference sequence). The V end was cut by 0 bases, the J end by 5 bases, with 10 bases between. The CDR3 covers 14 residues. CDR3 protein: CATSREAETTEAFF. DNA of the CDR3: TGTGCCACCAGCAGAGAGGCAGAAACTACTGAAGCTTTCTTT.

The gene calls are TRBV20-1 and TRBJ2-3; 11 bases are shared with TRBD2. The junction had 7 bases not matched to a gene; V was cut back by 3 bases and J by 8 bases. The V gene's germline CDR1 is DFQATT and CDR2 SNEGSKA (reference sequence). CDR3 length equals 14 residues. The CDR3 region is CSARVAGGPGTQYF. In DNA form, the CDR3 reads TGCAGTGCTAGGGTAGCGGGGGGGCCGGGTACGCAGTATTTT.

The V call is TRBV5-1, the J call TRBJ1-2; 7 bases are shared with TRBD1. J was trimmed by 4 bases and V by 1 base; bases with no gene match: 4. CDR1 is SGHRS and CDR2 is YFSETQ in the germline V gene. This CDR3 contains 14 residues. The CDR3 reads CASSLRTGPYGYTF. The CDR3 bases are TGCGCCAGCAGCTTGAGGACAGGCCCCTATGGCTACACCTTC.

This chain uses TRBV12-3 or TRBV12-4 with TRBJ2-4, with D hard to call. The CDR3 runs 12 residues. V lost 6 bases to trimming and J lost 5 bases, with 8 bases between them. This chain's CDR3 is CASSQVQNIQYF. The DNA of the CDR3 is TGTGCCAGCAGCCAGGTCCAAAACATTCAGTACTTC.

The CDR3 DNA reads as TGTGCCAGCAGGACCAAGACAGGGGTTGCTAATTCACCCCTCCACTTT. The encoded protein is CASRTKTGVANSPLHF. The chain has TRBV6-2 or TRBV6-3 and TRBJ1-6; 8 bases agree with TRBD1. V dropped 6 bases and J dropped 6; count of bases not matched to a gene: 10. Germline assignment: CDR1 MNHEY and CDR2 SVGEGT. The CDR3 covers 16 residues.

V is TRBV29-1 and J is TRBJ2-6; TRBD2 agrees at 8 bases. The CDR3 spans 16 residues. Germline assignment: CDR1 SQVTM and CDR2 ANQGSEA. V was pared by 7 bases and J by 2 bases, with 10 bases of the junction left unmatched. As DNA, the CDR3 is TGCAGCGCCCTGGCCGGGACTAGTACTGGGGCCAACGTCCTGACTTTC. Translation: CSALAGTSTGANVLTF.

This clonotype was counted a single time. The rearrangement uses TRBV29-1 and TRBJ2-2; weak D call: TRBD2 (6 bases). The germline V gene has CDR1 SQVTM and CDR2 ANQGSEA. This CDR3 spans 14 amino acids. V lost 6 bases to trimming and J lost 2 bases, with 13 bases between them. CDR3 in DNA: TGCAGCGTCAAAACCGGGACTAACACCGGGGAGCTGTTTTTT. Encoded protein: CSVKTGTNTGELFF.

This chain connects TRBV4-2 to TRBJ1-4; D gene uncertain. Looked up from germline, CDR1 is LGHNA and CDR2 is YNFKEQ. This CDR3 is 15 amino acids long. V gave up 1 base and J gave up 0 bases, with 6 bases separating them. CDR3 amino acids: CASSQAAATNEKLFF. CDR3 DNA: TGTGCCAGCAGCCAAGCTGCTGCAACTAATGAAAAACTGTTTTTT.